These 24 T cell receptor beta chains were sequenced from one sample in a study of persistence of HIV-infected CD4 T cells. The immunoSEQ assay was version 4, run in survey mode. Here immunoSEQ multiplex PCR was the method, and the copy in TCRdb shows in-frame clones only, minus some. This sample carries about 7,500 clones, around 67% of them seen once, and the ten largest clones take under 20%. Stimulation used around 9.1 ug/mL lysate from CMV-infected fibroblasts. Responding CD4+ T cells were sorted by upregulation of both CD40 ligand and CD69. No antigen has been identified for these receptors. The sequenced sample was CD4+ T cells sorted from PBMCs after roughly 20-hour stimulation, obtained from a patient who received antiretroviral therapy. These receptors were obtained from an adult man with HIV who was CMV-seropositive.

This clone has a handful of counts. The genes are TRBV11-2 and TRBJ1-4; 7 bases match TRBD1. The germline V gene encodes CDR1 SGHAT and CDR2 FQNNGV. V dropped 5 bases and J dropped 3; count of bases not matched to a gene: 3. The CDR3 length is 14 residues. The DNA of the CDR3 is TGTGCCAGCAGCCCGGGACAGCCTAATGAAAAACTGTTTTTT. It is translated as CASSPGQPNEKLFF.

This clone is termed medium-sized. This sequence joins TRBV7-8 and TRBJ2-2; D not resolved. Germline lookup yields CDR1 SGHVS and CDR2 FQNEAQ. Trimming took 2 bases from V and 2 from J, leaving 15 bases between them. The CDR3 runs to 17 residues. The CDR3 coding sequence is TGTGCCAGCAGCTTAAATTTTGGACGGAGAAACACCGGGGAGCTGTTTTTT. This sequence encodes CASSLNFGRRNTGELFF.

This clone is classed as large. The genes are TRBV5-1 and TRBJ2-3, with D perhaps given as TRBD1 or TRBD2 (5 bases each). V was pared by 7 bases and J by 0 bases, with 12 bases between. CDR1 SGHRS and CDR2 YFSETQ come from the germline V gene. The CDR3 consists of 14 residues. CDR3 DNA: TGCGCCAGCGAATGGGGGTCAAGCACAGATACGCAGTATTTT. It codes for CASEWGSSTDTQYF.

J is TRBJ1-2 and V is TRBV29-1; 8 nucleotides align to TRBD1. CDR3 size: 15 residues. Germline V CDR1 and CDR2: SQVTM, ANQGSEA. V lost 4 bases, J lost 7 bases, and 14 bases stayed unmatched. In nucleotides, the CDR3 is TGCAGCGTTGGAACCGGGACAGGAATGGGCCGTGGCTACACCTTC. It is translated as CSVGTGTGMGRGYTF.

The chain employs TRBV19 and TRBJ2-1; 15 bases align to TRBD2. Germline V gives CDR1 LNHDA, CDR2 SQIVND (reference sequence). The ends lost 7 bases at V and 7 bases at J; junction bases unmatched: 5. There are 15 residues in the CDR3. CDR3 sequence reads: CASNTGLAGGNEQFF. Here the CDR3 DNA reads TGTGCCAGTAACACGGGACTAGCGGGAGGAAATGAGCAGTTCTTC.

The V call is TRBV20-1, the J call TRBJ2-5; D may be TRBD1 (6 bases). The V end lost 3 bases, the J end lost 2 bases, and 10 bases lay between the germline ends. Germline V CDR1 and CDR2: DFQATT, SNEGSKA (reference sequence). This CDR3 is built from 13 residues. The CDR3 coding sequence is TGCAGTGCTAGTTGGACAGCGCAAGAGACCCAGTACTTC. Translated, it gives CSASWTAQETQYF.

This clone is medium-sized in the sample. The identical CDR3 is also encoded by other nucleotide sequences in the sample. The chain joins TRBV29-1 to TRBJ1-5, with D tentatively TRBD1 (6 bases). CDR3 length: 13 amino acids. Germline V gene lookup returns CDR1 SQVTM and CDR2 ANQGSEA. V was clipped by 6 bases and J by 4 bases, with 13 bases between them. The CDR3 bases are TGCAGCGTCCGGGACAATTATAATCAGCCCCAGCATTTT. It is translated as CSVRDNYNQPQHF.

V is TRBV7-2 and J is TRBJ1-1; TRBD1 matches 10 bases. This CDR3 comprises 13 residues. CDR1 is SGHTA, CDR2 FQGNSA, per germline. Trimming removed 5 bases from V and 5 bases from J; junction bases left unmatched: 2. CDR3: CASSRDRGTEAFF. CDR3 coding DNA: TGTGCCAGCAGCCGGGACAGGGGAACTGAAGCTTTCTTT.

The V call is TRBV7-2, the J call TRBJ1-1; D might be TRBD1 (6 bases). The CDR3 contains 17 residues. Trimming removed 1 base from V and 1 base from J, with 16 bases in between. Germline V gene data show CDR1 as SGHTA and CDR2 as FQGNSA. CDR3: CASSLERGRDKNTEAFF. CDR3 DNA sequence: TGTGCCAGCAGCTTAGAGAGGGGAAGGGACAAGAACACTGAAGCTTTCTTT.

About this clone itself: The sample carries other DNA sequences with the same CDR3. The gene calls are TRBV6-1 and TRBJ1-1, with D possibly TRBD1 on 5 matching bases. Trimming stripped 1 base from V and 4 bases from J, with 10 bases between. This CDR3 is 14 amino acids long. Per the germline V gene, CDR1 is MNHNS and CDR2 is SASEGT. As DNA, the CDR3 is TGTGCCAGCAGTGAAGGGCAGGGCGTCACTGAAGCTTTCTTT. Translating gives CASSEGQGVTEAFF.

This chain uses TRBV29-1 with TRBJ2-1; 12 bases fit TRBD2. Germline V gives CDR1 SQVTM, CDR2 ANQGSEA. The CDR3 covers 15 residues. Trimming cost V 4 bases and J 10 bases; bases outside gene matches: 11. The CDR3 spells CSVVWTSGAQGEQFF. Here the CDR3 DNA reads TGCAGCGTTGTCTGGACTAGCGGGGCACAAGGAGAGCAGTTCTTC.

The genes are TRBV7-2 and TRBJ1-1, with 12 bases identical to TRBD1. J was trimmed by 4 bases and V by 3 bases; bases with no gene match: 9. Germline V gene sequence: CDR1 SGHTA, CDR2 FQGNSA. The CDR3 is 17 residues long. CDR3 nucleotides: TGTGCCAGCAGCTTGACGGGACAGGGGGCGCGGAGCACTGAAGCTTTCTTT. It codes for CASSLTGQGARSTEAFF.

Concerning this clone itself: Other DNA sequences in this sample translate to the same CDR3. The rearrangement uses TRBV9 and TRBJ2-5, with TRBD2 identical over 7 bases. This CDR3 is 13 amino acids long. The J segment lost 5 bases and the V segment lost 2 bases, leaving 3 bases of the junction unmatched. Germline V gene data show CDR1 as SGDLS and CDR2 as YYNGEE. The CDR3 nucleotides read TGTGCCAGCAGCGTGGCGCGGGAGGAGACCCAGTACTTC. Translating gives CASSVAREETQYF.

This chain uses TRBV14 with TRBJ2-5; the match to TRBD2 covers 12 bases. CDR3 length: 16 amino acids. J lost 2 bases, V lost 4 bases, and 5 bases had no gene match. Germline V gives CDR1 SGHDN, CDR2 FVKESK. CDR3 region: CASSPGTSGWQETQYF. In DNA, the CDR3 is TGTGCCAGCAGCCCCGGGACTAGCGGGTGGCAAGAGACCCAGTACTTC.

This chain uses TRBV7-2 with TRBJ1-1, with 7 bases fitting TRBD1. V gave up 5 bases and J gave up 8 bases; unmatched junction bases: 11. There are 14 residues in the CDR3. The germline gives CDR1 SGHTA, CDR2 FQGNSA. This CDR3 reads CASSEGQLIREAFF. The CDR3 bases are TGTGCCAGCAGCGAGGGACAGCTAATACGCGAAGCTTTCTTT. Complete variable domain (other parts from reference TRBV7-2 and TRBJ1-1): GAGVSQSPSNKVTEKGKDVELRCDPISGHTALYWYRQSLGQGLEFLIYFQGNSAPDKSGLPSDRFSAERTGGSVSTLTIQRTQQEDSAVYLCASSEGQLIREAFFGQGTRLTVV.

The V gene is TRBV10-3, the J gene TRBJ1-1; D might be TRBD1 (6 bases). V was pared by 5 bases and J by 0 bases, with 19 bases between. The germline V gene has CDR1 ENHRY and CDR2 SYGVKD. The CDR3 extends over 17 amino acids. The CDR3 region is CAISSSRDTRMNTEAFF. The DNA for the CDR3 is TGTGCCATCAGTAGTAGCCGGGACACAAGGATGAACACTGAAGCTTTCTTT.

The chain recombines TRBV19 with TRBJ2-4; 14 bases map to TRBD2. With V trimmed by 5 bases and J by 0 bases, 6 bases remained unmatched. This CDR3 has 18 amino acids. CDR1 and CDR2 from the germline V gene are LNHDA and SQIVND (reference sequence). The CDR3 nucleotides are TGTGCCAGTAGTTTCGGACTAGCGGGGGGTCTAGCCAAAAACATTCAGTACTTC. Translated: CASSFGLAGGLAKNIQYF.

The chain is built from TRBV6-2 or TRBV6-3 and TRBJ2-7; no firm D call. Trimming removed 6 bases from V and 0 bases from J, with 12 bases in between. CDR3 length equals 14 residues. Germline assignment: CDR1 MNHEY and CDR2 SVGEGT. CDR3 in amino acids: CASSLEGSSYEQYF. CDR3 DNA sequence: TGTGCCAGCAGCCTCGAAGGCAGCTCCTACGAGCAGTACTTC.

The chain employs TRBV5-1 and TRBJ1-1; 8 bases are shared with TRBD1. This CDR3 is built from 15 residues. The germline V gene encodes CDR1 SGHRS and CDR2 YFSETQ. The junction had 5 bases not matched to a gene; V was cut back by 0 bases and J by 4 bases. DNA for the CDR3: TGCGCCAGCAGCTTGGAAGGACAGGGCGCCACTGAAGCTTTCTTT. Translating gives CASSLEGQGATEAFF.

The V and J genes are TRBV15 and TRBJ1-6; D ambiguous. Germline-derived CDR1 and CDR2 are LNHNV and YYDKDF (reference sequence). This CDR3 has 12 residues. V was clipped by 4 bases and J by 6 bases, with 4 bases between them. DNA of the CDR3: TGTGCCACCAGCACTCGTAATTCACCCCTCCACTTT. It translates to CATSTRNSPLHF. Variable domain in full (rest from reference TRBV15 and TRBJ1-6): DAMVIQNPRYQVTQFGKPVTLSCSQTLNHNVMYWYQQKSSQAPKLLFHYYDKDFNNEADTPDNFQSRRPNTSFCFLDIRSPGLGDTAMYLCATSTRNSPLHFGNGTRLTVT.

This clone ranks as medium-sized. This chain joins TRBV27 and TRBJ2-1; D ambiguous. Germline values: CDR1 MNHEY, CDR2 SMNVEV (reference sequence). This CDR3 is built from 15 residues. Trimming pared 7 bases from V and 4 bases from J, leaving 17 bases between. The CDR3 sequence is CASNLDRTLYNEQFF. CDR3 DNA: TGTGCCAGCAATCTCGACCGTACCTTATACAATGAGCAGTTCTTC.

The CDR3 nucleotides are TGTGCCAGCAGCCCGCAGGAAATCTATGGCTACACCTTC. Its protein is CASSPQEIYGYTF. The chain carries TRBV7-8 and TRBJ1-2; D not certain. This CDR3 has 13 residues. The V and J ends lost 5 bases and 4 bases respectively, with 11 bases between them. The germline V gene encodes CDR1 SGHVS and CDR2 FQNEAQ.

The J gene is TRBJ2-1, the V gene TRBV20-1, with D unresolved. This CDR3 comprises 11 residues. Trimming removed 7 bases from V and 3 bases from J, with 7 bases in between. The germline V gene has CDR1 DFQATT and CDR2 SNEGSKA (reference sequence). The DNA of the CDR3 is TGCAGTGTCAATAGCTACAATGAGCAGTTCTTC. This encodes CSVNSYNEQFF.

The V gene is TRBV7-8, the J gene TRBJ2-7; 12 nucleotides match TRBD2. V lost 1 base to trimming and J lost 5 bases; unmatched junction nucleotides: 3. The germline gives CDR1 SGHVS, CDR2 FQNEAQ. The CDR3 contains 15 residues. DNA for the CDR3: TGTGCCAGCAGCTTAGAACTAGCGGGAGGAAACGAGCAGTACTTC. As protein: CASSLELAGGNEQYF.